The 19 T cell receptor beta chains below were found in one sample sequenced in a study of a mutant IDH1 vaccine in newly diagnosed glioma. Their antigens are not known. Documented time point: week 23, last vaccination. A single vaccine dose contained 300 ug of mutant IDH1 20-mer peptide, and topical imiquimod was used with it. TCRdb keeps only in-frame clones here, not all; method: immunoSEQ multiplex PCR. This repertoire shows about 20,000 clones, around 80% found once; its top ten account for roughly 13%. The sample in question was PBMCs, obtained from a glioma patient whose treatment included an IDH1 peptide vaccine. The receptors stem from a young man with glioma.

Details on this clone: Other DNA sequences in this sample translate to the same CDR3. The chain is built from TRBV4-1 and TRBJ1-2; a weak D match, TRBD1 (6 bases). The CDR3 sequence is 18 residues long. V was cut by 0 bases and J by 3 bases, with 20 bases left in between. Looked up from germline, CDR1 is MGHRA and CDR2 is YSYEKL. The CDR3 sequence is CASSQDLALGARHYGYTF. As DNA, the CDR3 is TGCGCCAGCAGCCAAGATTTAGCGTTGGGGGCGCGCCACTATGGCTACACCTTC.

This clone was seen a single time. V gene TRBV27 combines with J gene TRBJ1-4; D gene unclear. Looked up from germline, CDR1 is MNHEY and CDR2 is SMNVEV (reference sequence). Trimming removed 3 bases at V and 4 bases at J, with 9 bases between. The CDR3 totals 14 residues. CDR3 residues: CASSLNGGNEKLFF. CDR3 DNA: TGTGCCAGCAGTTTGAACGGCGGTAATGAAAAACTGTTTTTT.

The chain has TRBV28 and TRBJ2-7; D is unclear. Germline CDR1 MDHEN, CDR2 SYDVKM. There are 16 residues in the CDR3. V lost 2 bases and J 6 bases, leaving 20 bases between the germline ends. The CDR3 DNA sequence: TGTGCCAGCAGTTTAGGAGCCTTGGGTAAAATAGGCGAGCAGTACTTC. Translation gives CASSLGALGKIGEQYF.

The rearrangement joins TRBV5-4 to TRBJ2-7; D is perhaps TRBD2 (6 bases). Looked up from germline, CDR1 is SGHNT and CDR2 is YYREEE (reference sequence). The germline V and J ends were trimmed by 4 bases and 6 bases, with 17 bases remaining between them. This CDR3 spans 14 amino acids. The CDR3 is CASSRGKNPLEQYF. As DNA, the CDR3 is TGTGCCAGCAGCCGCGGGAAAAACCCCCTCGAGCAGTACTTC.

The chain carries TRBV21-1 and TRBJ1-1. TRBV21-1 is given as a pseudogene. The CDR3 runs to 9 residues. Written as DNA, the CDR3 is TGTGCCAGCAGCACTGAAGCTTTCTTT. Amino acids: CASSTEAFF.

The gene calls are TRBV28 and TRBJ1-2, with 10 positions matching TRBD1. This CDR3 is built from 15 residues. Per the germline V gene, CDR1 is MDHEN and CDR2 is SYDVKM. Trimming cost V 4 bases and J 4 bases; bases outside gene matches: 6. The CDR3, as DNA: TGTGCCAGCAGTTCCGGGACAGGGGCGACCTATGGCTACACCTTC. Its protein product is CASSSGTGATYGYTF.

This chain uses TRBV11-1 with TRBJ2-3; D is uncertain. This CDR3 comprises 13 residues. Germline loops: CDR1 SGHAT, CDR2 FQDESV (reference sequence). Trimming took off 5 bases at V and 13 bases at J, with 19 bases between the two ends. CDR3 in amino acids: CASSQSGAVPKYF. CDR3 DNA sequence: TGTGCCAGCAGCCAGTCGGGCGCCGTTCCGAAGTATTTT.

The CDR3 protein is CASSLDRGNQPQHF. DNA of the CDR3: TGTGCCAGCAGCCTGGACAGGGGTAATCAGCCCCAGCATTTT. The rearrangement links TRBV5-8 to TRBJ1-5; TRBD1 matches 9 bases. Germline values: CDR1 SGHTS, CDR2 YDEGEE. This CDR3 spans 14 amino acids. J lost 4 bases, V lost 4 bases, and 3 bases had no gene match.

This chain links TRBV11-2 with TRBJ1-4; a possible D gene is TRBD1 (5 bases). The V end was cut by 4 bases, the J end by 4 bases, with 13 bases between. CDR3 size: 15 residues. CDR1 SGHAT and CDR2 FQNNGV come from the germline V gene. CDR3 nucleotides: TGTGCCAGCAGCTCTCGGGAGGGACTTAATGAAAAACTGTTTTTT. Protein: CASSSREGLNEKLFF.

This chain connects TRBV6-4 to TRBJ1-2; no clear D. The length of the CDR3 is 15 residues. Deletions cut 0 bases from V and 0 bases from J, with 8 bases between. CDR1 MRHNA and CDR2 SNTAGT come from the germline V gene. CDR3 sequence (DNA): TGTGCCAGCAGTGACTCCGGGATAGCTAACTATGGCTACACCTTC. This encodes CASSDSGIANYGYTF.

Here the CDR3 reads CASSTPQGASGNTIYF. The CDR3 bases are TGTGCCAGCAGCACACCGCAAGGGGCCTCTGGAAACACCATATATTTT. V usage is TRBV7-9 and J usage is TRBJ1-3; tentatively, D is TRBD1 (5 bases). The CDR3 extends over 16 amino acids. The germline V gene encodes CDR1 SEHNR and CDR2 FQNEAQ (reference sequence). Trimming shortened V by 5 bases and J by 0 bases, and 14 bases separated the two germline ends. Full variable domain (remainder filled in from reference TRBV7-9 and TRBJ1-3): DTGVSQNPRHKITKRGQNVTFRCDPISEHNRLYWYRQTLGQGPEFLTYFQNEAQLEKSRLLSDRFSAERPKGSFSTLEIQRTEQGDSAMYLCASSTPQGASGNTIYFGEGSWLTVV.

The chain joins TRBV4-1 to TRBJ2-3, with TRBD2 matching over 8 bases. CDR3 length: 16 amino acids. In germline, CDR1 is MGHRA, CDR2 YSYEKL. V lost 2 bases to trimming and J lost 4 bases; unmatched junction nucleotides: 8. CDR3 sequence (DNA): TGCGCCAGCAGCCAACCGAGCGGGAGCTGGGCAGATACGCAGTATTTT. This gives the protein CASSQPSGSWADTQYF.

J is TRBJ2-7 and V is TRBV5-1; 10 positions match TRBD1. V trimming: 4 bases; J trimming: 4 bases; junction bases outside the gene matches: 5. There are 14 residues in the CDR3. Per the germline V gene, CDR1 is SGHRS and CDR2 is YFSETQ. The CDR3 protein is CASSPRTGGYEQYF. The CDR3 region has the DNA TGCGCCAGCAGCCCCAGGACAGGGGGGTACGAGCAGTACTTC.

The gene calls are TRBV2 and TRBJ2-5; 7 nucleotides agree with TRBD2. This CDR3 region has 16 residues. With 2 bases clipped from V and 5 bases from J, the junction kept 11 bases outside the gene matches. In germline, CDR1 is SNHLY, CDR2 FYNNEI. The CDR3 loop reads CASSESLGGSGETQYF. In DNA form, the CDR3 reads TGTGCCAGCAGTGAAAGTCTCGGCGGGAGCGGGGAGACCCAGTACTTC.

Only one count was recorded for this clone. This rearrangement joins TRBV9 to TRBJ1-2; 8 bases map to TRBD1. Germline-derived CDR1 and CDR2 are SGDLS and YYNGEE. J was trimmed by 1 base and V by 5 bases; bases with no gene match: 4. CDR3 size: 14 residues. CDR3 nucleotides: TGTGCCAGCAGTCCTGGACAGGGTAACTATGGCTACACCTTC. Translated: CASSPGQGNYGYTF.

The CDR3 bases are TGTGCCAGCAGCCAAGATCTTAACAGGGGAAGAGGGGGTGAAAAACTGTTTTTT. This codes for CASSQDLNRGRGGEKLFF. V usage is TRBV4-2 and J usage is TRBJ1-4; TRBD1 agrees at 7 bases. The trim removed 0 bases at V and 7 bases at J, leaving 14 bases unmatched. CDR3 size: 18 residues. From germline, CDR1 is LGHNA and CDR2 YNFKEQ.

The chain uses TRBV27 and TRBJ2-4, with D possibly TRBD1 on 5 matching bases. V dropped 5 bases and J dropped 0 bases, with 14 bases sitting between them. The CDR3 totals 16 residues. In germline, CDR1 is MNHEY, CDR2 SMNVEV (reference sequence). Here the CDR3 reads CASSNDRFLAKNIQYF. CDR3 nucleotides: TGTGCCAGCAGTAACGACAGATTCTTAGCCAAAAACATTCAGTACTTC.

This clone was seen only once. The chain employs TRBV5-1 and TRBJ2-2; perhaps TRBD1 as D (6 bases). Germline-derived CDR1 and CDR2 are SGHRS and YFSETQ. Deletions cut 3 bases from V and 0 bases from J, with 12 bases between. This CDR3 has 16 amino acids. CDR3 nucleotides: TGCGCCAGCAGCTCTTCCGGGACAACGAACACCGGGGAGCTGTTTTTT. This gives the protein CASSSSGTTNTGELFF.

The chain couples TRBV6-1 to TRBJ1-5; D possibly corresponds to TRBD1 (5 bases). CDR1 and CDR2 (germline): MNHNS, SASEGT. V dropped 7 bases and J dropped 15 bases, with 19 bases sitting between them. The CDR3 is 12 residues long. The DNA of the CDR3 is TGTGCCAGCACCGAATGGGGGGACGACCGGCATTTT. Protein: CASTEWGDDRHF.